This T cell receptor beta chain came from a study of OX40 agonist ivuxolimab in advanced cancers. At the level of the study: Therapy given before enrollment (anti-PD-1, anti-PD-L1 or anti-CTLA-4) was allowed, and 30% to 50% had some.

Repertoires were generated with immunoSEQ multiplex PCR, while TCRdb's copy carries only in-frame clones and drops some. This sample has approximately 69,000 clones, with approximately 88% found just once. Blood specimens came from baseline, cycle 4 day 1, and cycle 7 day 1. CDR3 length: 12 residues. Germline values: CDR1 MNHNS, CDR2 SASEGT. Trimming removed 8 bases from V and 4 bases from J; junction bases left unmatched: 4. The chain has TRBV6-1 and TRBJ2-7; 8 bases agree with TRBD2. The clonotype originates from an adult with an advanced solid tumor such as melanoma, head and neck, liver or kidney cancer. The specimen was CD4+ or CD8+ T cells sorted from blood, collected in a trial of the OX40 agonist ivuxolimab. This CDR3 reads CASSSGWYEQYF. The CDR3 region has the DNA TGTGCCAGCTCTAGCGGGTGGTACGAGCAGTACTTC.